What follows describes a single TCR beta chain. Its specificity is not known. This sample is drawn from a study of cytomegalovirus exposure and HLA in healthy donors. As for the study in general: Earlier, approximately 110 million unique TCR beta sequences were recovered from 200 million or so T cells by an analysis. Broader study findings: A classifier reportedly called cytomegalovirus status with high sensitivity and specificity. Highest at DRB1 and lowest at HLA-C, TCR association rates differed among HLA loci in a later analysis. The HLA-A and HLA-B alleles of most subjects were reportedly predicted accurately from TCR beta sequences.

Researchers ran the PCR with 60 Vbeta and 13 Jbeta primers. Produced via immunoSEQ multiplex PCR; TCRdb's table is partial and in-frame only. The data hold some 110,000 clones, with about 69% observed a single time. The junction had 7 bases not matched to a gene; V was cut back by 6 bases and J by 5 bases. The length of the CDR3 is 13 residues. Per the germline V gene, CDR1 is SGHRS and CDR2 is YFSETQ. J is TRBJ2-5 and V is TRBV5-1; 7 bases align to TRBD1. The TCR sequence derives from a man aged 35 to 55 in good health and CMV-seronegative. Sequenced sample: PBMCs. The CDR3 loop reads CASNRGWGETQYF. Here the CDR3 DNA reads TGCGCCAGCAACAGGGGTTGGGGGGAGACCCAGTACTTC.